This T cell receptor (beta chain) derives from a study of shared T cell receptors in the human thymus. Produced via immunoSEQ multiplex PCR; TCRdb's table is partial and in-frame only. The repertoire holds 700,000 or so clones, over 75% seen once, with around 0.0099% in the top ten. Trimming left V 1 base short and J 2 bases short, with 17 bases between. The CDR3 is made up of 17 amino acids. Germline loops: CDR1 SEHNR, CDR2 FQNEAQ (reference sequence). This sample also appeared in a second study, on human thymus T cells. That investigation notes: Donors were healthy Finnish infants having corrective surgery for congenital heart defects. Thymic material originated from resections removed in the course of corrective heart surgery. Thymic repertoires overlap heavily among unrelated individuals, related research has reported.

The sequence was obtained from a girl younger than two with a congenital heart defect. The sequencing sample was made of thymocytes. This sequence joins TRBV7-9 and TRBJ2-5; maybe TRBD1 (6 bases). DNA of the CDR3: TGTGCCAGCAGCTTAGAGGGACAACTTATCCCGCAAGAGACCCAGTACTTC. Protein: CASSLEGQLIPQETQYF.